These 9 T cell receptor beta chains were sequenced from one sample in a study of T-cell reconstitution after alpha-beta-depleted transplantation in children. TCRbeta library preparation incorporated unique molecular identifiers. TCRdb analysed the PCR reads with MiXCR anew, one entry per CDR3 protein. Seen here are over 100,000 distinct CDR3 sequences, roughly 7.2% observed once, and the top ten hold 15% to 20%. The sequencing here drew on PBMCs, taken before TCRalphabeta/CD19-depleted stem cell transplant. The receptors derive from a boy younger than 10 with acute lymphoblastic leukemia, due to receive a stem cell transplant.

The J gene is TRBJ1-6, the V gene TRBV5-1, with D unclear. V was clipped by 0 bases and J by 7 bases, with 17 bases between them. CDR1 is SGHRS and CDR2 is YFSETQ in the germline V gene. This CDR3 has 17 residues. This CDR3 is CASSLALPGGENSPLHF. DNA of the CDR3: TGCGCCAGCAGCTTGGCTCTACCCGGCGGGGAGAATTCACCCCTCCACTTT.

The chain couples TRBV12-3 or TRBV12-4 to TRBJ2-2; D is undetermined. The CDR3 spans 13 residues. V was shortened by 6 bases and J by 5 bases, with 10 bases between the two germline ends. The CDR3 DNA reads TGTGCCAGCAGGGACGACATAACCGGGGAGCTGTTTTTT. Encoded protein: CASRDDITGELFF.

CDR3 coding DNA: TGCAGTGCTAGTGGTAGCGGGGGATGGGAAGAGACCCAGTACTTC. Encoded protein: CSASGSGGWEETQYF. V gene TRBV20-1 combines with J gene TRBJ2-5; 9 bases match TRBD2. V gave up 3 bases and J gave up 3 bases; unmatched junction bases: 8. The CDR3 totals 15 residues. Per the germline V gene, CDR1 is DFQATT and CDR2 is SNEGSKA (reference sequence).

This sequence joins TRBV20-1 and TRBJ1-6, with 9 nucleotides matching TRBD1. CDR1 and CDR2 (germline): DFQATT, SNEGSKA (reference sequence). V shed 2 bases and J 14 bases; nucleotides not matched to a gene: 7. CDR3 length: 13 residues. The CDR3 coding sequence is TGCAGTGCTAGACCAACCGGGACAGGGACCCTCCACTTT. The encoded protein is CSARPTGTGTLHF.

This clonotype came up a few times. V and J are TRBV5-1 and TRBJ2-7, with 8 nucleotides matching TRBD1. The CDR3 is made up of 14 amino acids. V was pared by 2 bases and J by 2 bases, with 3 bases of the junction left unmatched. Germline V lookup: CDR1 SGHRS, CDR2 YFSETQ. This CDR3 is CASSLGQGPYEQYF. Written as DNA, the CDR3 is TGCGCCAGCAGCTTAGGACAGGGACCCTACGAGCAGTACTTC.

This clonotype was counted many times. The chain has TRBV3-1 and TRBJ2-1; D may be TRBD2 (7 bases). Germline loops: CDR1 LGHDT, CDR2 YNNKEL (reference sequence). Trimming shortened V by 0 bases and J by 0 bases, and 18 bases separated the two germline ends. There are 19 residues in the CDR3. CDR3 amino acids: CASSQDLWGGGSSYNEQFF. DNA of the CDR3: TGTGCCAGCAGCCAAGATCTATGGGGGGGCGGGAGCTCCTACAATGAGCAGTTCTTC.

To note about this clonotype: This may arise from a read error, as a much more abundant clone is one base away. This chain joins TRBV4-1 and TRBJ1-4; the D is unclear. The CDR3 sequence is 15 residues long. Germline V gene lookup returns CDR1 MGHRA and CDR2 YSYEKL. The CDR3 bases are TGCGCCAGCAGCCAAGGCACCTTAGTGGATGAAAAACTGGTTTTT. Its translation is CASSQGTLVDEKLVF.

This clonotype has ten or more counts. The rearrangement joins TRBV29-1 to TRBJ1-5; perhaps TRBD1 as D (5 bases). The CDR3 length is 13 residues. The V and J ends lost 7 bases and 6 bases respectively, with 16 bases between them. In germline, CDR1 is SQVTM, CDR2 ANQGSEA. The CDR3 here is CSGVLGPGQPQHF. The DNA for the CDR3 is TGCAGCGGAGTACTGGGGCCCGGTCAGCCCCAGCATTTT.

In regard to this clonotype: This clone may be a read error of a much larger clone one base away. This chain connects TRBV20-1 to TRBJ2-1; D gene ambiguous. V was clipped by 0 bases and J by 12 bases, with 18 bases between them. This CDR3 region has 14 residues. CDR1 and CDR2 from the germline V gene are DFQATT and SNEGSKA (reference sequence). CDR3 sequence: CSARDLGRATGQFF. The CDR3 DNA reads TGCAGTGCTAGAGATCTGGGCCGTGCGACGGGGCAGTTCTTC.